What follows describes a single TCR beta chain. The antigen is unknown. This CDR3 has 14 amino acids. V shed 7 bases, J shed 9 bases, and the junction held 12 bases outside the gene matches. Germline V gene lookup returns CDR1 MNHEY and CDR2 SVGEGT. This specimen comes from a study of identical twins. Study-level findings and limits: Modelling underestimated the level of out-of-frame TCR alpha sharing observed in monozygotic twins.

Each CDR3 protein is one row after TCRdb ran MiXCR on the 5' RACE reads. The data show fewer than 900,000 distinct CDR3 sequences, around 20% seen once. This sample was also put to use in a study of T cells expressing NK-cell markers. That work contributes: Certain NKG2C+ T cell clones were expanded, and their HCMV specificity remained unclear.

The chain combines TRBV6-2 or TRBV6-3 with TRBJ2-1, with 7 bases identical to TRBD2. The sequence derives from a woman aged 18-29 years in good health. The material sequenced was PBMCs. The CDR3 DNA follows: TGTGCCAGCAAATCTAGCGGCGCTCGTGGTGAGCAGTTCTTC. Its translation is CASKSSGARGEQFF.